What follows is one T cell receptor (beta chain) and its context. This clonotype was counted ten times or more. It lacks a known antigen. No much larger clone exists at a distance of one base, and base qualities are not known. Every donor in the study was a healthy Caucasian. Miltenyi CD45RO+ enrichment and human naive T-cell isolation kits were used to isolate memory (CD45RO+) and naive T cells from PBMC. This record comes from a study of identical twins (dated by TCRdb to between 2015 and 2016). For the wider study: The study deep-sequenced TCR alpha and beta repertoires from monozygotic twins, unrelated adults of various ages and cord blood to test whether fetal clonotypes persist. To rule out contamination, the twin experiments were replicated at different times with different library preparation protocols. Broad study findings and their caveats: Abundant cord blood beta clonotypes had fewer insertions, young adult naive repertoires showed a similar but weaker trend, and memory repertoires showed no such trend. Compared with coincidental sharing between unrelated individuals, an excess of low generation-probability sequences was observed among out-of-frame TCR alpha sequences shared between twins. Recombination models systematically underestimated out-of-frame TCR alpha sharing in monozygotic twins but agreed with sharing between unrelated individuals. Because the same donors could not be followed over many years, conclusions were based on cross-sectional statistical analysis. Excess twin sharing in beta out-of-frame sequences was weaker because fewer shared sequences lowered the signal-to-noise ratio. Invariant T cells such as MAIT and iNKT could partly confound zero-insertion analyses, though diverse VJ usage argued against this for most clonotypes.

V is cut back by 4 bases and J by 5 bases, with 8 bases in the junction unmatched. The germline V gene specifies SGHVS as CDR1 and FQNEAQ as CDR2. The CDR3 starts with the cysteine, ends with the phenylalanine, and has 16 residues. Of all the DNA, just the CDR3 is kept, 48 bases in frame from base 1. Receptor amplification or capture employed 5' RACE. These reads were obtained on an Illumina HiSeq 2000. Template switching introduced a universal primer binding site; the final cDNA contained a unique molecular identifier, enabling accurate counting of TCR cDNA molecules. First-strand cDNA for TCR alpha and beta chains was synthesized from specific primers in the conserved constant-segment region. To control for contamination, each cDNA library was double barcoded with a SMART-Mk sample barcode plus Illumina barcodes. TruSeq adapter sequences along with Illumina sample barcodes were introduced in two successive PCR steps. The Illumina HiSeq platform was used with custom primers to sequence TCR alpha and beta cDNA libraries. From the authors' description of their analysis: Raw reads were processed with MiGEC to extract unique molecular identifiers, and MiXCR was used to determine CDR3 positions. For each individual, recombination models were inferred using an EM algorithm with the repgenHMM and IGoR tools. Shared clonotypes were analyzed with the tcR package in R, and sharing was normalized by the product of cloneset sizes. To study raw recombination without the effects of thymic and clonal selection, out-of-frame nonproductive sequences were analyzed. Starting from the raw public reads, TCRdb applied fastp trimming at Q25, assembled clones with MiXCR and retained in-frame beta chains. Identical CDR3 protein sequences are pooled into one entry, listed with their most common genes and DNA. The V and J calls, along with clone size, are taken from TCRdb and not from the paper's own processing. This sample gives 100,000 or so distinct CDR3 sequences in total; around 5.5% of them show up just once. Of the sample, approximately 12% falls within the top ten clones.

What was sequenced was memory T cells sorted from blood. The cell subset or site label, as the study defines it: CD45RO+ enriched T cells. The V gene is TRBV7-8 and the J gene is TRBJ2-2, with 9 central nucleotides matching TRBD1. This receptor was identified in a woman between 50 and 59 years old in good health. The DNA sequence follows: TGTGCCAGCAGCTCCACAGGGGGCTTCGGTACCGGGGAGCTGTTTTTT. It codes for CASSSTGGFGTGELFF.